The next 27 T cell receptor beta chains were all read from a single sample in a study of tumor and adjacent non-tumor tissue in lung cancer. Three rounds of nested PCR, following a modified ARM-PCR protocol, produced the TCRbeta library. TCRdb re-analysed the multiplex PCR reads in MiXCR, keeping a single row per CDR3 protein. The sample lists approximately 120,000 distinct CDR3 sequences; roughly 80% were seen once. The template was RNA from unsorted bulk tissue. Sequencing used lung tumor tissue. The receptor set was obtained from a woman aged 60 to 75 with non-small cell lung cancer.

V and J are TRBV5-1 and TRBJ2-2; 9 positions agree with TRBD1. After removal of 10 bases from V and 6 bases from J, the junction contained 13 bases not matched to a gene. This CDR3 has 15 residues. Germline CDR1 and CDR2: SGHRS and YFSETQ. The CDR3 sequence: CAGKPGTGTAGELFF. CDR3 coding DNA: TGCGCCGGCAAGCCTGGGACAGGGACAGCCGGGGAGCTGTTTTTT.

The chain uses TRBV6-2 or TRBV6-3 and TRBJ2-2; 8 bases are a match to TRBD1. The CDR3 length is 17 residues. V lost 2 bases, J lost 7 bases, and 12 bases stayed unmatched. Germline V gene sequence: CDR1 MNHEY, CDR2 SVGEGT. The DNA of the CDR3 is TGTGCCAGCAGTTACCATTTTGTTCAGGGGGCAAGCGGGGAGCTGTTTTTT. This encodes CASSYHFVQGASGELFF.

A note on this clonotype: This CDR3 fails to terminate in the conserved phenylalanine or tryptophan, so it likely reflects a read error. The chain recombines TRBV11-3 with TRBJ1-1; D call uncertain. Germline CDR1 and CDR2: SGHNT and YENEEA. The CDR3 is 15 amino acids. CDR3 DNA sequence: TGTGCAAGCAGCTCAACTTGGACGGTGAACACTGAAGCTTTCGTT. This sequence encodes CASSSTWTVNTEAFV.

CDR3 sequence: CASSSGKNYGYTF. CDR3 coding DNA: TGTGCCAGCAGTTCTGGAAAGAACTATGGCTACACCTTC. The V call is TRBV28, the J call TRBJ1-2; no definite D call. Germline V CDR1 and CDR2: MDHEN, SYDVKM. This CDR3 is 13 amino acids long. Trimming took 4 bases from V and 2 from J, leaving 8 bases between them.

Concerning this clonotype: A much more abundant neighbour one base away suggests this may be a read error. The chain uses TRBV19 and TRBJ2-2, with 8 positions matching TRBD1. The CDR3 extends over 16 amino acids. Germline assignment: CDR1 LNHDA and CDR2 SQIVND (reference sequence). This CDR3 reads CASSPGTGLGSGELVF. Here the CDR3 DNA reads TGTGCCAGTAGTCCCGGGACAGGTCTCGGTTCGGGGGAGCTGGTTTTT. The entire variable domain, with the rest obtained from reference TRBV19 and TRBJ2-2, is as follows: DGGITQSPKYLFRKEGQNVTLSCEQNLNHDAMYWYRQDPGQGLRLIYYSQIVNDFQKGDIAEGYSVSREKKESFPLTVTSAQKNPTAFYLCASSPGTGLGSGELVFGEGSRLTVL.

To note about this clonotype: One end of the junction fails to match germline, which may point to a read error. This chain links TRBV14 with TRBJ1-4; no firm D call. From germline, CDR1 is SGHDN and CDR2 FVKESK. The CDR3 loop spans 16 amino acids. CDR3 region: CASSLGLFETNEKLFF. The CDR3, as DNA: TGTGCCAGCAGCCTAGGACTCTTCGAAACTAATGAAAAACTGTTCTTT.

This clonotype appeared a few times. V usage is TRBV10-1 and J usage is TRBJ1-1; D gene uncertain. In germline, CDR1 is WNHNN, CDR2 SYGVQD (reference sequence). Between the trimmed V and J ends, which lost 7 bases and 7 bases, there was a span of 16 bases. The CDR3 is made up of 13 amino acids. In DNA, the CDR3 is TGCGCCAGCACTGCCGAAATGGGAAGTGAAGCTTTCTTT. Encoded protein: CASTAEMGSEAFF.

Worth noting for this clonotype: No DNA is shown, since the ends of the CDR3 on it are uncertain; the CDR3 is the one TCRdb lists. The rearrangement uses TRBV12-3 or TRBV12-4 and TRBJ2-5; TRBD1, the table's D call, lacks a check against the DNA. The CDR3 is 13 residues long, counting both termini. The CDR3 loop reads CAGSLWGQGTQYF.

A remark on this clonotype: At one end the junction does not follow the germline gene, possibly because of a read error. This chain links TRBV29-1 with TRBJ2-7, with TRBD1 matching 7 bases. The CDR3 loop spans 12 amino acids. Germline CDR1 is SQVTM and CDR2 is ANQGSEA. The CDR3 DNA sequence: TGTCGTGTTGAGGGACAGACCTACGAGCAGTACTTC. This codes for CRVEGQTYEQYF.

A remark on this clonotype: A junction end diverges from the germline sequence, so it may reflect a read error. The rearrangement joins TRBV11-2 to TRBJ1-6; TRBD1 matches 7 bases. The germline V gene has CDR1 SGHAT and CDR2 FQNNGV. The CDR3 is made up of 15 amino acids. CDR3 bases: TGTGCCAGCATCTTAGAAATTGCAGGGGGGACACCCCTCCACTTT. Translated, it gives CASILEIAGGTPLHF.

This CDR3 reads CASMDSPEETQYF. The DNA of the CDR3 is TGTGCCAGCATGGACTCACCGGAAGAGACACAATACTTC. The genes are TRBV12-3 or TRBV12-4 and TRBJ2-5; tentatively, D is TRBD2 (5 bases). V was clipped by 7 bases and J by 14 bases, with 23 bases between them. The CDR3 contains 13 residues.

The chain employs TRBV6-2 or TRBV6-3 and TRBJ2-1; TRBD1 might be the D (6 bases). Germline CDR1 is MNHEY and CDR2 is SVGEGT. Trimming cost V 8 bases and J 0 bases, with 20 bases left between them. The CDR3 consists of 17 residues. Here the CDR3 DNA reads TGTGCCAGCGGTGAGACACTGACAGGCGCCTCCTACAATGAGCAGTTCTTC. Amino acid sequence: CASGETLTGASYNEQFF.

CDR3: CSAPDAVRTSGRGQQFF. The CDR3 nucleotides read TGCAGTGCCCCTGATGCCGTGAGGACTAGCGGGAGAGGCCAGCAGTTCTTC. The chain is built from TRBV20-1 and TRBJ2-1; 13 bases are shared with TRBD2. Germline CDR1 is DFQATT and CDR2 is SNEGSKA (reference sequence). This CDR3 region has 17 residues. With 6 bases clipped from V and 11 bases from J, the junction kept 19 bases outside the gene matches.

Details on this clonotype: The CDR3 does not close with the conserved phenylalanine or tryptophan, likely indicating a read error. No DNA is shown, since the ends of the CDR3 on it are uncertain; the CDR3 is the one TCRdb lists. CDR3: CASSSLSSGGAWNEQIS. The chain recombines TRBV5-6 with TRBJ2-1; the table assigns TRBD2, which was not confirmed against the DNA. The germline gives CDR1 SGHDT, CDR2 YYEEEE. The CDR3 length equals 17 residues, ends included.

In the case of this clonotype: At one end, the junction sequence differs from germline, possibly due to a read error. The J gene is TRBJ2-7, the V gene TRBV6-2 or TRBV6-3; a weak D match, TRBD1 (6 bases). The germline V gene encodes CDR1 MNHEY and CDR2 SVGEGT. The CDR3 consists of 11 residues. The CDR3 sequence is CASSDRYEQCF. The DNA of the CDR3 is TGTGCCAGCAGTGACAGGTACGAGCAATGCTTC.

For this clonotype: A read error may account for a junction end that differs from germline. This chain connects TRBV29-1 to TRBJ2-3; D perhaps matches TRBD2 (5 bases). Germline loops: CDR1 SQVTM, CDR2 ANQGSEA. The CDR3 length is 14 residues. In DNA form, the CDR3 reads TGCTGCGTCCGAGGGCCTCTTAGCACAGATACGCAGTATTTT. This sequence encodes CCVRGPLSTDTQYF.

Turning to this clonotype: A much more abundant neighbour one base away suggests this may be a read error. This sequence joins TRBV12-3 or TRBV12-4 and TRBJ2-1, with TRBD2 matching over 8 bases. The CDR3 has 14 amino acids. V gave up 10 bases and J gave up 6 bases; unmatched junction bases: 11. In DNA, the CDR3 is TGTGCCAACAGCCGGACTAGCTTCTTCAATGAGCAGTTCTTC. This sequence encodes CANSRTSFFNEQFF.

Regarding this clonotype: Relative to the germline gene, one junction end is altered; a read error may explain this. The V call is TRBV11-2, the J call TRBJ2-2, with D tentatively TRBD1 (5 bases). Germline CDR1 reads SGHAT; CDR2 reads FQNNGV. This CDR3 region has 15 residues. The CDR3 DNA sequence: TGCGCCAGCAGCCGGACATGGATGAACACCGGGGAGCTGTTTTTT. Its translation is CASSRTWMNTGELFF.

This clonotype appeared many times. This chain connects TRBV5-4 to TRBJ2-7; TRBD2 aligns across 10 bases. Germline V gene lookup returns CDR1 SGHNT and CDR2 YYREEE (reference sequence). Trimming removed 4 bases from V and 5 bases from J; junction bases left unmatched: 9. This CDR3 region has 15 residues. The CDR3 loop is CASSAPGLALDEQYF. In nucleotides, the CDR3 is TGTGCCAGCAGCGCTCCGGGACTAGCGCTAGACGAGCAGTACTTC.

Turning to this clonotype: With a much larger clone just one base away, this may be a read error. The chain carries TRBV11-2 and TRBJ1-1; no clear D. The CDR3 spans 12 residues. CDR1 is SGHAT and CDR2 is FQNNGV in the germline V gene. Trimming pared 7 bases from V and 7 bases from J, leaving 13 bases between. The CDR3 coding sequence is TGTGCCAGCAACAATTCGGGGTTTGAAGCTTTCTTT. It codes for CASNNSGFEAFF.

This clonotype was counted ten times or more. The genes are TRBV5-1 and TRBJ2-5; D is unclear. This CDR3 is built from 13 residues. V was clipped by 4 bases and J by 5 bases, with 12 bases between them. Germline V CDR1 and CDR2: SGHRS, YFSETQ. The CDR3 DNA reads TGCGCCAGCAGCCAAAGGCTGGGGGAGACCCAGTACTTC. It translates to CASSQRLGETQYF.

Points on this clonotype: The conserved phenylalanine or tryptophan normally closing the CDR3 is absent here, so this likely arose from a read error. This chain joins TRBV11-2 and TRBJ1-4; a possible D gene is TRBD1 (5 bases). V was trimmed by 0 bases and J by 12 bases, leaving 20 bases between them. The CDR3 length is 16 residues. In germline, CDR1 is SGHAT, CDR2 FQNNGV. Here the CDR3 DNA reads TGTGCCAGCAGCTTAGAACGTTGGGGGACCAAAGGGGAACTGTTTTCT. Translated, it gives CASSLERWGTKGELFS.

For this clonotype: A junction boundary mismatches the germline segment, possibly from a read error. The rearrangement links TRBV11-3 to TRBJ2-1; 7 nucleotides align to TRBD2. This CDR3 spans 17 amino acids. The germline V gene encodes CDR1 SGHNT and CDR2 YENEEA. The CDR3 sequence: CASSLELTSGIHNEQLF. The CDR3, as DNA: TGTGCCAGCAGTTTAGAGTTGACCAGCGGGATCCACAATGAGCAGTTATTC.

About this clonotype itself: This sequence may be a read error, since a much larger clone differs from it by one base. The chain has TRBV20-1 and TRBJ1-5; TRBD1 might be the D (5 bases). This CDR3 has 16 residues. Per the germline V gene, CDR1 is DFQATT and CDR2 is SNEGSKA (reference sequence). The CDR3 region has the DNA TGCAGTGCTAGGGTAACGGGTGGGGGGTTCAATCAGCACCAGCATTTT. Its protein is CSARVTGGGFNQHQHF.

As to this clonotype: The junction differs from germline at one of its ends, possibly a read error. The chain joins TRBV11-2 to TRBJ2-3; D might be TRBD2 (5 bases). The CDR3 totals 15 residues. Germline V gene data show CDR1 as SGHAT and CDR2 as FQNNGV. In nucleotides, the CDR3 is TGTACCAGCAGCGCCACCGGGATGGCCATAGATACGCAATATTTT. This sequence encodes CTSSATGMAIDTQYF. Full variable domain (outside the CDR3, taken from reference TRBV11-2 and TRBJ2-3): EAGVAQSPRYKIIEKRQSVAFWCNPISGHATLYWYQQILGQGPKLLIQFQNNGVVDDSQLPKDRFSAERLKGVDSTLKIQPAKLEDSAVYLCTSSATGMAIDTQYFGPGTRLTVL.

The chain employs TRBV5-1 and TRBJ1-1, with 10 bases lining up with TRBD1. The germline V gene has CDR1 SGHRS and CDR2 YFSETQ. V shed 4 bases and J 2 bases; nucleotides not matched to a gene: 5. There are 15 residues in the CDR3. The CDR3 here is CASSQKTGGNTEAFF. The CDR3 nucleotides are TGCGCCAGCAGCCAGAAGACAGGGGGCAACACTGAAGCTTTCTTT.

About this clonotype itself: An end of the junction does not agree with germline; a read error may underlie this. The chain uses TRBV20-1 and TRBJ2-5, with 7 bases lining up with TRBD1. The CDR3 length is 14 residues. Germline-derived CDR1 and CDR2 are DFQATT and SNEGSKA (reference sequence). Written as DNA, the CDR3 is TGCAGTGTTAGAGGGGGCTCGAACGGGGAGACCCAGTACTTC. This sequence encodes CSVRGGSNGETQYF.